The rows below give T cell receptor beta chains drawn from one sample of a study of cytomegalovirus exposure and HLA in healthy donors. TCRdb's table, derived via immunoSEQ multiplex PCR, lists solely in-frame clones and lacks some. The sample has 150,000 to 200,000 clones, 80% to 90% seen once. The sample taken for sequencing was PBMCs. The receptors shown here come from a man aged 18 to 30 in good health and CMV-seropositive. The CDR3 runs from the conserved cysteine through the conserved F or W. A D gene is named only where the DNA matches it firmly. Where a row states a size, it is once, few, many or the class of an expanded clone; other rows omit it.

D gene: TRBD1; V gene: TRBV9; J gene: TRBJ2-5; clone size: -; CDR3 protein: CASSPGTVEETQYF; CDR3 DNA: TGTGCCAGCAGCCCGGGGACAGTCGAAGAGACCCAGTACTTC
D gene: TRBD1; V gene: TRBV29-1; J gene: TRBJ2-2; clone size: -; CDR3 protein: CSVEDRVSTGELFF; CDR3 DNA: TGCAGCGTTGAGGACAGGGTGTCTACCGGGGAGCTGTTTTTT
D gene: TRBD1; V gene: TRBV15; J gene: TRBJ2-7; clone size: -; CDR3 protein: CATSKGTEPYEQYF; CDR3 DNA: TGTGCCACCAGCAAAGGGACAGAACCCTACGAGCAGTACTTC
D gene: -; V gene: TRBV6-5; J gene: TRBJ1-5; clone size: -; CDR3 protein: CASSGRDGDNQPQHF; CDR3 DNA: TGTGCCAGCAGTGGGCGGGACGGCGACAATCAGCCCCAGCATTTT
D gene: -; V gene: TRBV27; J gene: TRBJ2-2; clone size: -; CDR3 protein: CASSLMGATGELFF; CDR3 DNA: TGTGCCAGCAGTCTCATGGGGGCCACCGGGGAGCTGTTTTTT
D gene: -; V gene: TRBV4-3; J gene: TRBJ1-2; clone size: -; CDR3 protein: CASSQDYAGADYGYTF; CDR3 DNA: TGCGCCAGCAGCCAAGACTATGCGGGGGCAGACTATGGCTACACCTTC
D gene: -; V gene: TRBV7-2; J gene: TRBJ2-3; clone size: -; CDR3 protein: CASSYSGSGTDTQYF; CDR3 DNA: TGTGCCAGCAGCTATTCGGGGTCCGGCACAGATACGCAGTATTTT
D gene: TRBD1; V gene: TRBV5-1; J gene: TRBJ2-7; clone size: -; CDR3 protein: CASSLGGGTGSYEQYF; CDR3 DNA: TGCGCCAGCAGCTTGGGCGGCGGGACAGGGAGCTACGAGCAGTACTTC
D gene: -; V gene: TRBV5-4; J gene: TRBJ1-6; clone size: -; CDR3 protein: CASSLTGSSYNSPLHF; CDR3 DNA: TGTGCCAGCAGCTTGACGGGGAGCTCCTATAATTCACCCCTCCACTTT
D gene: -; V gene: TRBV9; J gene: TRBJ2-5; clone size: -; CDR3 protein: CASSESGGEGETQYF; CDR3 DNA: TGTGCCAGCAGCGAGAGTGGAGGGGAAGGAGAGACCCAGTACTTC
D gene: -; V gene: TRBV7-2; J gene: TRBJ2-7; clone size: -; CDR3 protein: CASSLGWSGAYEQYF; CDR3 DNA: TGTGCCAGCAGCTTAGGTTGGTCAGGGGCCTACGAGCAGTACTTC
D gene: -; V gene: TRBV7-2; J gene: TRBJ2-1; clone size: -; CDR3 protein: CASSLQGIEQFF; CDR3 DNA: TGTGCCAGCAGCTTACAGGGTATTGAGCAGTTCTTC
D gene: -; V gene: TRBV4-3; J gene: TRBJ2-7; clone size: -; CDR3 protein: CASSQGYQGPYEQYF; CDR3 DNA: TGCGCCAGCAGCCAAGGTTACCAGGGCCCCTACGAGCAGTACTTC
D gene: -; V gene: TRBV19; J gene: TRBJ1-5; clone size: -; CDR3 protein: CASREELHNQPQHF; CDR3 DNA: TGTGCCAGTCGTGAGGAGCTTCACAATCAGCCCCAGCATTTT
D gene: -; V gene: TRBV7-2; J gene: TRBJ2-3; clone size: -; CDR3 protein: CASTPGTDTQYF; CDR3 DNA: TGTGCCAGCACCCCCGGCACAGATACGCAGTATTTT
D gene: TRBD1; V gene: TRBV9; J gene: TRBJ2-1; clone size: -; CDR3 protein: CASSVGQGAGEQFF; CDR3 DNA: TGTGCCAGCAGCGTTGGGCAGGGGGCCGGTGAGCAGTTCTTC
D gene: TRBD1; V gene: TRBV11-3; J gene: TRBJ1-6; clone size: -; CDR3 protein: CASSSSQGASKNSPLHF; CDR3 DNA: TGTGCCAGCAGCTCCTCCCAGGGGGCGTCAAAGAATTCACCCCTCCACTTT
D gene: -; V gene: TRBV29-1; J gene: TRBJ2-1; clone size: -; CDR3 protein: CSVEGGDRYNEQFF; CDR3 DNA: TGCAGCGTTGAGGGGGGGGACAGGTACAATGAGCAGTTCTTC
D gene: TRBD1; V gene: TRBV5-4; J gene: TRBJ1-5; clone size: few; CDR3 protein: CASSFQGAEPQHF; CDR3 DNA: TGTGCCAGCAGCTTTCAGGGGGCTGAGCCCCAGCATTTT
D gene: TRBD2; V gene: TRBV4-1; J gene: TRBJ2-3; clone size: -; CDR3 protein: CASSQASQRGGLDTQYF; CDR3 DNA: TGCGCCAGCAGCCAAGCGTCCCAGCGGGGGGGCTTAGATACGCAGTATTTT
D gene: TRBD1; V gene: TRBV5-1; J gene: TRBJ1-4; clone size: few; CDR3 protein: CASSPGTGKSEKLFF; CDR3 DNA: TGCGCCAGCAGCCCCGGGACAGGGAAGTCTGAAAAACTGTTTTTT
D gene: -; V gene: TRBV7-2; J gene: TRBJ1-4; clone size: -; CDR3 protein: CASSRSGGEKLFF; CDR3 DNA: TGTGCCAGCAGCCGCAGCGGGGGGGAAAAACTGTTTTTT
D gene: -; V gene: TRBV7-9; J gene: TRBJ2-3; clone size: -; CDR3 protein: CASSSNTDTQYF; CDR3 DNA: TGTGCCAGCAGCTCAAACACAGATACGCAGTATTTT
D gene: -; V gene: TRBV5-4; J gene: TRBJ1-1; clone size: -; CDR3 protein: CASSPLVASTEAFF; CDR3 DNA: TGTGCCAGCAGCCCCCTGGTAGCTAGCACTGAAGCTTTCTTT
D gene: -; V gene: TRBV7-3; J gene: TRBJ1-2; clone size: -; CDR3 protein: CASSPLQGPRLAYGYTF; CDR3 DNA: TGTGCCAGCAGCCCCCTGCAGGGGCCCAGACTAGCCTATGGCTACACCTTC
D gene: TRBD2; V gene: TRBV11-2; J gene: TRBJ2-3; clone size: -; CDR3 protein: CASSLAGGRGDTQYF; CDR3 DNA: TGTGCCAGCAGCTTAGCGGGGGGGCGGGGAGATACGCAGTATTTT
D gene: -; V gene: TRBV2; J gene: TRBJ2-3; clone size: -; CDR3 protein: CASSDPTDTQYF; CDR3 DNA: TGTGCCAGCAGTGACCCGACAGATACGCAGTATTTT
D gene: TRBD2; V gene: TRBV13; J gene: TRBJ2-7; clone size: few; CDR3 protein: CASRQLSGASGYEQYF; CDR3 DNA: TGTGCCAGCAGACAACTTAGCGGGGCTTCAGGTTACGAGCAGTACTTC
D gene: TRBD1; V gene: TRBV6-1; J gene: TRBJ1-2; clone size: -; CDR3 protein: CASSTGQGHGYTF; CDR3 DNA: TGTGCCAGCAGTACTGGACAGGGTCATGGCTACACCTTC
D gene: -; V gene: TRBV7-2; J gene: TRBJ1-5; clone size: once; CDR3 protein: CASSLGDRSNQPQHF; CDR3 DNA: TGTGCCAGCAGCTTAGGTGACAGAAGCAATCAGCCCCAGCATTTT
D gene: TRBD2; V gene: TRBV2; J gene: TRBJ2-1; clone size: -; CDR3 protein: CAVLALGLGSSYNEQFF; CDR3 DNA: TGTGCCGTATTAGCGTTGGGACTAGGGTCCTCCTACAATGAGCAGTTCTTC
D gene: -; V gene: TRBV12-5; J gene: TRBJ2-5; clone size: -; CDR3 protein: CASGSIQLETQYF; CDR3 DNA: TGTGCTAGTGGTTCGATACAGTTGGAGACCCAGTACTTC
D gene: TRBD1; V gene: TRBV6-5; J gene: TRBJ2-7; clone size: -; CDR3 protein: CASSPPGQGSQEQYF; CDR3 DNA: TGTGCCAGCAGTCCCCCGGGACAGGGGTCACAGGAGCAGTACTTC
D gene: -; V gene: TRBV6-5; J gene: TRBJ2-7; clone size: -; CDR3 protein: CASSYDSTFTYEQYF; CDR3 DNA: TGTGCCAGCAGTTACGACAGCACTTTTACCTACGAGCAGTACTTC
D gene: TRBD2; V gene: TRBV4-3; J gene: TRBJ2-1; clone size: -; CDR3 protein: CASSQDTGGVGYNEQFF; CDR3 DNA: TGCGCCAGCAGCCAAGATACCGGGGGGGTGGGTTACAATGAGCAGTTCTTC
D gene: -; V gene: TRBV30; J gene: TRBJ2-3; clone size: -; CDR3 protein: CAWTSPGTQYF; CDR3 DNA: TGTGCCTGGACCTCCCCAGGTACGCAGTATTTT
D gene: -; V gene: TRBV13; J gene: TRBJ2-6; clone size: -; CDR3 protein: CASSQGVAGANGLTF; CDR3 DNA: TGTGCCAGCAGCCAAGGAGTGGCAGGGGCCAACGGCCTGACTTTC
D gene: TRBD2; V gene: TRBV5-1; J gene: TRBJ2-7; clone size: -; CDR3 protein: CASSLPSGGKDEQYF; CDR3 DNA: TGCGCCAGCAGCTTGCCGTCGGGGGGAAAAGACGAGCAGTACTTC
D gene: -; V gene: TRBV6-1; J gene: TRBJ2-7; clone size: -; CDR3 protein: CASSQGPPFEQYF; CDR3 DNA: TGTGCCAGCAGTCAGGGCCCCCCTTTCGAGCAGTACTTC
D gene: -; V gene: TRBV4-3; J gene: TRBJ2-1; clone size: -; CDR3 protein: CASSPGGNNEQFF; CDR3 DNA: TGCGCCAGCAGCCCCGGGGGAAACAATGAGCAGTTCTTC
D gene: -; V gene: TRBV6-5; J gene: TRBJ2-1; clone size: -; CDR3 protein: CASSYSSGGNEQFF; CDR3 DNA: TGTGCCAGCAGTTACAGCTCCGGTGGCAATGAGCAGTTCTTC
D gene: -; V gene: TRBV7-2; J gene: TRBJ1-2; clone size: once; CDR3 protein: CASSIQVSSGVNYGYTF; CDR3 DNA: TGTGCCAGCAGCATTCAGGTCTCAAGCGGGGTTAACTATGGCTACACCTTC
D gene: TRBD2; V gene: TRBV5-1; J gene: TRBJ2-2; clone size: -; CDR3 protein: CASSLATSGGTSNTGELFF; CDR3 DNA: TGCGCCAGCAGCTTGGCGACTAGCGGGGGGACCTCGAACACCGGGGAGCTGTTTTTT
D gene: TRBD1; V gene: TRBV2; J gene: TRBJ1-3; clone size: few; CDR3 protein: CASSEGQGGGNTIYF; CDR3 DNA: TGTGCCAGCAGTGAAGGTCAAGGGGGCGGAAACACCATATATTTT
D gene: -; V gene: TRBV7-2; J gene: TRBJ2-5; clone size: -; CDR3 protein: CASSPGGAEEQYF; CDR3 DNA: TGTGCCAGCAGCCCCGGAGGGGCGGAGGAGCAGTACTTC
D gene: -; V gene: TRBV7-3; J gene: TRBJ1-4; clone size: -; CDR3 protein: CASSINRVANEKLFF; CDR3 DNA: TGTGCCAGCAGCATCAACAGGGTCGCTAATGAAAAACTGTTTTTT
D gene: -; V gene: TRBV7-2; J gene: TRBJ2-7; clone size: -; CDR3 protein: CASSRGASGSYEQYF; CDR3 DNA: TGTGCCAGCAGCCGGGGGGCTAGCGGATCCTACGAGCAGTACTTC
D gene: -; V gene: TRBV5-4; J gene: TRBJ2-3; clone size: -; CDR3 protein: CASSLTGPGTQYF; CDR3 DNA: TGTGCCAGCAGCTTGACAGGCCCGGGTACGCAGTATTTT
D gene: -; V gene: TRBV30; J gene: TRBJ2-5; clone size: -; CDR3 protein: CAWAYRGYYQETQYF; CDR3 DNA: TGTGCCTGGGCGTATCGGGGGTATTACCAAGAGACCCAGTACTTC
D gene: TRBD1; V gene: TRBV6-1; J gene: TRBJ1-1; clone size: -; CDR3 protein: CASSGPLRDRGTEAFF; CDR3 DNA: TGTGCCAGCAGTGGCCCGCTCCGGGACAGGGGCACTGAAGCTTTCTTT
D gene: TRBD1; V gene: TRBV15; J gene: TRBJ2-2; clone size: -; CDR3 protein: CATSRGMGQGANTGELFF; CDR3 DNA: TGTGCCACCAGCAGGGGCATGGGACAGGGGGCTAACACCGGGGAGCTGTTTTTT
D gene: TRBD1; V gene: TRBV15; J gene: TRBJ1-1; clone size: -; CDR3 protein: CATSRARTGETEAFF; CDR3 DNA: TGTGCCACCAGCAGAGCGCGGACAGGGGAAACTGAAGCTTTCTTT
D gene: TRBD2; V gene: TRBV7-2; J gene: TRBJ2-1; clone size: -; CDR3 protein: CASSLDRGGHNEQFF; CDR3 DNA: TGTGCCAGCAGCTTAGACCGGGGGGGCCACAATGAGCAGTTCTTC